This T cell receptor beta chain was sequenced in a study of shared clonotypes between healthy human individuals (dated by TCRdb to 2020 to 2022). Concerning the study at large: Three men and a couple of women, aged 18 to 49 years, made up the cohort. Leukapheresis yielded between about 0.8 and 8.9 billion PBMCs per donor. The study deeply sequenced blood TCR repertoires of about 5 healthy adults to estimate repertoire size and the extent of clonotype sharing between individuals. To increase sequencing depth and limit assay-specific biases, TCR repertoire library preparation and sequencing were carried out by different laboratories using diverse techniques. General study outcomes and caveats: Based on pairwise subsampling, the degree of clonotype sharing among donors was expected to be affected by sequencing depth. Sampling was restricted to blood, and TCR repertoires in tissue are likely to differ from TCR repertoires in blood. Because the study included only a small number of donors, the genetic and exposure-history diversity represented was limited.

TCR CDR3 regions were amplified from genomic DNA by multiplex PCR using the deep immunoSEQ assay. Genomic DNA extracted from each cell subset was distributed evenly over all wells of several immunoSEQ 96-well plates, and each plate served as one replicate. For unsorted PBMC, approximately 290 ng of genomic DNA, equivalent to about 30,000 T cell genomes, went into each replicate PCR. Ten immunoSEQ deep assay plates were used to sequence unsorted PBMC genomic DNA. Purified libraries were measured with a Qubit 3.0 fluorometer, size-checked on a Bioanalyzer 2100, and measured again with the KAPA Library Quantification kit. A separate single-read 150-cycle Illumina NextSeq 550 flow cell was used to sequence each immunoSEQ 96-well plate. In the authors' own workflow: Because only junctional sequences without quality scores were contained in the immunoSEQ output, filtering matching that applied to full-length reads could not be performed. To assign V/J genes and CDR3, sequences were annotated using PyIR, a Python wrapper for IgBLAST v1.9, with IMGT germline references. Reads were removed for weak V/J assignments (E-value above 1e-6), missing CDR3, stop codons, out-of-frame junctions, or ambiguous translated residues. V3J clonotypes were defined as sequences sharing an identical inferred V gene, J gene, and CDR3 amino acid sequence. Percentage overlap between repertoires was computed as shared unique clonotypes divided by the size of the smaller repertoire. Repertoire richness was assessed with RTK rarefaction, the Chao1 estimator, and Recon v2.1 estimates of unobserved clonotypes. The clones in this table, taken by TCRdb from immuneACCESS, are in-frame only. Not every clone is retained; where verified, under half of the shortfall comes from an unresolved V gene, and the cause of the rest is unknown. Clone size and V and J calls were adopted from that table, with D and trimming inferred from the DNA. The sample table holds about 490,000 clones, of which approximately 79% were seen once. 10% to 15% of the sample belongs to the ten largest clones.

Donors were healthy HIV-negative adults with no recently reported acute infections or vaccinations. Only Caucasian adults living in Nashville, Tennessee, USA were represented among the donors. For unsorted samples, some 100 million PBMCs were counted and genomic DNA was extracted with the QIAamp DNA Blood Mini kit. Blood was collected by leukapheresis, and PBMCs were isolated by Ficoll-Histopaque density gradient centrifugation and then cryopreserved in liquid nitrogen vapor phase. With respect to this clone: The antigen it recognizes is unknown. It has no much larger one-base neighbor in the sample; base qualities were not kept.

Sequences LNHDA (CDR1) and SQIVND (CDR2) are obtained from the germline V gene (reference sequence). Including the terminal cysteine and phenylalanine, the CDR3 comprises 14 residues. Left in the record is the CDR3 DNA by itself, 42 bases read in frame from the first base. Cut back by 8 bases and 5 bases, the V and J ends lie 16 bases apart. The chain uses TRBV19 and TRBJ1-5; the D gene is possibly TRBD1, with 6 bases matching. The specimen was PBMCs. This TCR was recovered from a woman in her forties in good health. Some clones in this sample may be carry-over from other donors' samples. The nucleotide sequence is given as TGTGCCAGTTCCCCAGGGGTGCGGTATCAGCCCCAGCATTTT. Translation gives CASSPGVRYQPQHF.